This T cell receptor beta chain was retrieved from a study of blood T cells in healthy people across ages. This clonotype was counted between two and nine times. Sample-barcoded 5' priming and a J-beta primer mix drove a second PCR of 7 to 11 cycles. One entry per CDR3 protein results from TCRdb running MiXCR on the 5' RACE reads. The sample holds fewer than 2,000,000 distinct CDR3 sequences, approximately 39% seen once. This sequence was found in a human donor in good health. Sequencing input: blood.

The CDR3 loop reads CASSLALTVAKNIQYF. For the CDR3, the DNA is TGTGCCAGCAGCTTGGCCTTAACAGTCGCCAAAAACATTCAGTACTTC. V usage is TRBV5-5 and J usage is TRBJ2-4; D not certain. This CDR3 is built from 16 residues. The V end was cut by 0 bases, the J end by 1 base, with 11 bases between. The germline CDR1 and CDR2 sequences are SGHKS and YYEKEE (reference sequence).